Each of the 29 T cell receptor beta chains below was sequenced from the same sample in a study of OX40 agonist ivuxolimab in advanced cancers. TCRdb's table, derived via immunoSEQ multiplex PCR, lists solely in-frame clones and lacks some. The sample lists more than 95,000 clones, 70% to 90% occurring once. Material: CD4+ or CD8+ T cells sorted from blood, obtained in a trial of the OX40 agonist ivuxolimab. The receptors shown here come from an adult with an advanced solid tumor such as melanoma, head and neck, liver or kidney cancer.

The rearrangement links TRBV2 to TRBJ2-3, with D possibly being TRBD1 or TRBD2 (5 bases each). Trimming took off 3 bases at V and 2 bases at J, with 15 bases between the two ends. This CDR3 has 16 residues. The germline V gene has CDR1 SNHLY and CDR2 FYNNEI. The CDR3 DNA sequence: TGTGCCAGCAGTGATCGAGCTTGGGGGAACACAGATACGCAGTATTTT. It yields the protein CASSDRAWGNTDTQYF.

This chain uses TRBV28 with TRBJ2-2; 7 positions match TRBD1. Germline lookup yields CDR1 MDHEN and CDR2 SYDVKM. V was pared by 5 bases and J by 5 bases, with 20 bases of the junction left unmatched. CDR3 length: 19 residues. CDR3 region: CASSPGGVVAWGRTGELFF. DNA for the CDR3: TGTGCCAGCAGTCCAGGGGGAGTGGTGGCCTGGGGGCGTACCGGGGAGCTGTTTTTT.

The V gene is TRBV2, the J gene TRBJ1-6; 7 positions agree with TRBD1. The CDR3 is made up of 12 amino acids. CDR1 and CDR2 from the germline V gene are SNHLY and FYNNEI. Germline trimming cut 8 bases from V and 5 bases from J; bases unmatched to any gene: 0. The CDR3 loop reads CASQGDNSPLHF. CDR3 DNA sequence: TGTGCCAGCCAGGGGGATAATTCACCCCTCCACTTT.

V is TRBV7-2 and J is TRBJ2-7; 9 nucleotides line up with TRBD1. V lost 2 bases to trimming and J lost 4 bases; unmatched junction nucleotides: 6. The CDR3 contains 15 residues. Germline V gene sequence: CDR1 SGHTA, CDR2 FQGNSA. The CDR3, as DNA: TGTGCCAGCAGCTTAACAGGGGGCGCGATATACGAGCAGTACTTC. The encoded protein is CASSLTGGAIYEQYF.

The chain is built from TRBV7-2 and TRBJ2-1; D is unclear. The CDR3 totals 12 residues. The germline V and J ends were trimmed by 5 bases and 9 bases, with 11 bases remaining between them. Per germline, CDR1 SGHTA and CDR2 FQGNSA. The CDR3 loop is CASSLNNVEQFF. CDR3 in DNA: TGTGCCAGCAGCCTCAACAATGTTGAGCAGTTCTTC.

V is TRBV5-4 and J is TRBJ2-2; D is perhaps TRBD2 (5 bases). CDR3 length: 14 residues. The germline gives CDR1 SGHNT, CDR2 YYREEE (reference sequence). V lost 4 bases, J lost 4 bases, and 11 bases lay in between. This CDR3 is CASSQRERTGELFF. The CDR3 bases are TGTGCCAGCAGCCAAAGGGAGCGCACCGGGGAGCTGTTTTTT.

This clone occurred once. The chain couples TRBV5-6 to TRBJ2-1; D is uncertain. The germline V and J ends were trimmed by 0 bases and 0 bases, with 7 bases remaining between them. This CDR3 is 15 amino acids long. Germline V gene sequence: CDR1 SGHDT, CDR2 YYEEEE. This CDR3 reads CASSLDGRSYNEQFF. The DNA of the CDR3 is TGTGCCAGCAGCTTGGACGGCCGCTCCTACAATGAGCAGTTCTTC.

This chain joins TRBV30 and TRBJ1-1; 8 nucleotides align to TRBD1. CDR1 and CDR2 (germline): GTSNPN, SVGIG (reference sequence). V shed 5 bases and J 0 bases; nucleotides not matched to a gene: 5. The CDR3 extends over 14 amino acids. In DNA, the CDR3 is TGTGCCTGGGACCCGGGACAGGTGAACACTGAAGCTTTCTTT. It translates to CAWDPGQVNTEAFF.

This chain connects TRBV21-1 to TRBJ2-1; TRBD2 is the table's D call and was not checked against the DNA. TRBV21-1 is a recognized pseudogene. The CDR3 extends over 18 amino acids. This CDR3 is CASSKAREEVSSYNEQFF. Written as DNA, the CDR3 is TGTGCCAGCAGCAAAGCGCGGGAGGAGGTTAGCTCCTACAATGAGCAGTTCTTC.

The chain recombines TRBV5-4 with TRBJ2-3; 8 positions match TRBD2. Germline V gene sequence: CDR1 SGHNT, CDR2 YYREEE (reference sequence). This CDR3 region has 16 residues. Trimming took 1 base from V and 4 from J; bases not matched to a gene: 8. DNA for the CDR3: TGTGCCAGCAGCTTGCCCGGGAGGGGGGGGGCAGATACGCAGTATTTT. It codes for CASSLPGRGGADTQYF.

V gene TRBV19 combines with J gene TRBJ1-2; D is uncertain. This CDR3 region has 15 residues. Trimming removed 5 bases from V and 3 bases from J, with 16 bases in between. CDR1 and CDR2 (germline): LNHDA, SQIVND (reference sequence). CDR3 nucleotide sequence: TGTGCCAGTAGTCTCCGGCCCCCTGGGGACTATGGCTACACCTTC. Protein: CASSLRPPGDYGYTF.

CDR3 bases: TGCGCCAGCAGTGAGCCCCCGATGGGGGGTAGAGAGACCCAGTACTTC. Its translation is CASSEPPMGGRETQYF. This chain connects TRBV10-2 to TRBJ2-5, with D possibly matching TRBD2 (6 bases). Per the germline V gene, CDR1 is WSHSY and CDR2 is SAAADI. The CDR3 extends over 16 amino acids. Trimming took 2 bases from V and 4 from J, leaving 17 bases between them.

V usage is TRBV7-8 and J usage is TRBJ2-5; D gene uncertain. Trimming shortened V by 1 base and J by 5 bases, and 11 bases separated the two germline ends. Germline V gives CDR1 SGHVS, CDR2 FQNEAQ. This CDR3 is built from 14 residues. The CDR3 spells CASSLGNFGETQYF. The CDR3 nucleotides are TGTGCCAGCAGCTTAGGAAACTTTGGGGAGACCCAGTACTTC.

About this clone: The sample contains more than one DNA sequence encoding this CDR3. The rearrangement links TRBV5-6 to TRBJ1-2; D possibly corresponds to TRBD1 (5 bases). This CDR3 is 14 amino acids long. V lost 4 bases to trimming and J lost 2 bases, with 12 bases between them. The germline gives CDR1 SGHDT, CDR2 YYEEEE. The CDR3 sequence: CASSPQGQNYGYTF. The CDR3 coding sequence is TGTGCCAGCAGCCCGCAGGGTCAGAACTATGGCTACACCTTC.

The rearrangement joins TRBV25-1 to TRBJ2-5; TRBD2 is a possible D gene (6 bases). The V gene's germline CDR1 is MGHDK and CDR2 SYGVNS. CDR3 length: 15 residues. The V gene lost 3 bases and the J gene lost 2 bases, with 13 bases spanning the gap. The CDR3 coding sequence is TGTGCCAGCAGTGAGCGGGCTAGCGTTCAAGAGACCCAGTACTTC. Amino acids: CASSERASVQETQYF.

The chain combines TRBV5-8 with TRBJ2-1; 8 nucleotides align to TRBD1. Unmatched junction bases numbered 3, after V lost 4 bases and J lost 6 bases. Germline V gives CDR1 SGHTS, CDR2 YDEGEE. This CDR3 has 13 residues. The CDR3 coding sequence is TGTGCCAGCAGCCATGGACAGGGCAATGAGCAGTTCTTC. Translated, it gives CASSHGQGNEQFF.

J is TRBJ2-3 and V is TRBV7-2; 8 bases map to TRBD2. Germline CDR1 SGHTA, CDR2 FQGNSA. V trimming: 9 bases; J trimming: 0 bases; junction bases outside the gene matches: 8. The CDR3 length is 15 residues. CDR3 coding DNA: TGTGCCAGTGGCGGGGGGTCGTCTAGCACAGATACGCAGTATTTT. This gives the protein CASGGGSSSTDTQYF.

The J gene is TRBJ1-2, the V gene TRBV13; TRBD1 might be the D (6 bases). Deletions cut 3 bases from V and 8 bases from J, with 16 bases between. The CDR3 length is 14 residues. Looked up from germline, CDR1 is PRHDT and CDR2 is FYEKMQ (reference sequence). The CDR3 DNA follows: TGTGCCAGCAGCTTGTCCGGGACATCCGAAGGCTACACCTTC. It is translated as CASSLSGTSEGYTF.

This chain connects TRBV5-5 to TRBJ1-1; the D gene is possibly TRBD1 (6 bases). The V and J ends lost 3 bases and 6 bases respectively, with 15 bases between them. The CDR3 length is 14 residues. CDR1 and CDR2 (germline): SGHKS, YYEKEE (reference sequence). CDR3 protein: CASSWGPGGAEAFF. The CDR3 DNA follows: TGTGCCAGCAGCTGGGGGCCAGGAGGGGCTGAAGCTTTCTTT.

J is TRBJ2-1 and V is TRBV7-8; 8 bases fit TRBD1. V shed 5 bases and J 13 bases; nucleotides not matched to a gene: 10. Germline CDR1 SGHVS, CDR2 FQNEAQ. The CDR3 is 13 amino acids. CDR3 loop: CASSERTGWDQFF. CDR3 nucleotide sequence: TGTGCCAGCAGCGAAAGGACAGGGTGGGATCAGTTCTTC.

The CDR3 DNA reads as TGTGCCAGCAGCCTAACCGGACAGGGGTTAGAGACCCAGTACTTC. Protein product: CASSLTGQGLETQYF. J is TRBJ2-5 and V is TRBV7-6; 9 positions match TRBD1. The germline gives CDR1 SGHVS, CDR2 FNYEAQ. V shed 5 bases, J shed 4 bases, and the junction held 8 bases outside the gene matches. The CDR3 loop spans 15 amino acids.

This clone was seen only a few times. The V gene is TRBV7-2, the J gene TRBJ2-7, with 9 nucleotides matching TRBD2. CDR3 length: 16 amino acids. With 0 bases clipped from V and 5 bases from J, the junction kept 8 bases outside the gene matches. Looked up from germline, CDR1 is SGHTA and CDR2 is FQGNSA. The CDR3 loop is CASSLARLAGNDEQYF. As DNA, the CDR3 is TGTGCCAGCAGCTTAGCGCGGCTAGCGGGGAATGACGAGCAGTACTTC.

The chain combines TRBV4-3 with TRBJ1-2, with D uncertain. Trimming removed 0 bases at V and 1 base at J, with 15 bases between. Germline loops: CDR1 LGHNA, CDR2 YSLEER. The CDR3 is 17 amino acids. The CDR3 nucleotides read TGCGCCAGCAGCCAAGATTTTAGGAGACCCCTTAACTATGGCTACACCTTC. Protein product: CASSQDFRRPLNYGYTF.

The chain joins TRBV19 to TRBJ2-7; D ambiguous. Deletions cut 5 bases from V and 0 bases from J, with 8 bases between. The germline V gene encodes CDR1 LNHDA and CDR2 SQIVND (reference sequence). This CDR3 spans 13 amino acids. The CDR3 spells CASSRLVSYEQYF. In DNA form, the CDR3 reads TGTGCCAGTAGTCGACTGGTCTCCTACGAGCAGTACTTC.

The genes are TRBV2 and TRBJ2-3, with D hard to call. The CDR3 contains 14 residues. Germline lookup yields CDR1 SNHLY and CDR2 FYNNEI. The germline V and J ends were trimmed by 7 bases and 6 bases, with 17 bases remaining between them. The CDR3 loop is CASTYYGGSDTQYF. CDR3 nucleotides: TGTGCCAGCACGTACTATGGTGGCTCGGATACGCAGTATTTT.

The gene calls are TRBV19 and TRBJ2-1, with TRBD1 matching 9 bases. The CDR3 loop spans 14 amino acids. Germline CDR1 and CDR2: LNHDA and SQIVND (reference sequence). The ends lost 6 bases at V and 4 bases at J; junction bases unmatched: 4. CDR3 in DNA: TGTGCCAGTAGCCCTGGACAGGGGTACAATGAGCAGTTCTTC. This codes for CASSPGQGYNEQFF.

The chain is built from TRBV11-3 and TRBJ2-2; the D is unclear. V dropped 4 bases and J dropped 8 bases, with 14 bases sitting between them. This CDR3 contains 14 residues. Germline V CDR1 and CDR2: SGHNT, YENEEA. CDR3 sequence (DNA): TGTGCCAGCAGCTCCGGGTCGACCCCGGGGGAGCTGTTTTTT. It translates to CASSSGSTPGELFF.

The chain combines TRBV30 with TRBJ1-2, with D maybe TRBD1 (5 bases). Trimming removed 0 bases from V and 7 bases from J, with 15 bases in between. This CDR3 contains 14 residues. Germline CDR1 is GTSNPN and CDR2 is SVGIG (reference sequence). This CDR3 reads CAWSVSRVGGGYTF. The CDR3 nucleotides are TGTGCCTGGAGTGTAAGCAGGGTAGGAGGTGGCTACACCTTC.

This rearrangement joins TRBV2 to TRBJ1-4, with 8 bases that match TRBD1. The CDR3 contains 15 residues. CDR1 is SNHLY and CDR2 is FYNNEI in the germline V gene. V lost 4 bases and J lost 8; bases outside the gene matches: 9. The CDR3 reads CASSVQGAGKEKLFF. The CDR3 DNA sequence: TGTGCCAGCAGTGTTCAGGGGGCGGGAAAAGAAAAACTGTTTTTT. The full variable domain, with the rest looked up from reference TRBV2 and TRBJ1-4, is EPEVTQTPSHQVTQMGQEVILRCVPISNHLYFYWYRQILGQKVEFLVSFYNNEISEKSEIFDDQFSVERPDGSNFTLKIRSTKLEDSAMYFCASSVQGAGKEKLFFGSGTQLSVL.